This T cell receptor (beta chain) originates from a study of T cell responses to AZD1222 COVID-19 vaccine. The CDR3 has 14 amino acids. V lost 6 bases, J lost 6 bases, and 7 bases stayed unmatched. CDR1 is SNHLY and CDR2 is FYNNEI in the germline V gene. Study-wide points: At baseline, just six AZD1222 recipients tested seropositive. Clonal diversity was possibly underestimated, and the donors were mostly white British, with more females. Increases in Spike-specific TCR breadth and depth were seen after two AZD1222 doses.

To note about this clone: Its antigen is undetermined.

Repertoires were generated with immunoSEQ multiplex PCR, while TCRdb's copy carries only in-frame clones and drops some. This table holds 85,000 to 90,000 clones, roughly nine tenths found once. The receptor was derived from an adult in good health. Sequences were derived from peripheral blood, sampled on day 0 of AZD1222 vaccination. The V gene is TRBV2, the J gene TRBJ1-1, with 10 bases matching TRBD1. The CDR3 DNA reads TGTGCCAGCAGGGCGTTTGGACAGGGGGCTGAAGCTTTCTTT. Translated: CASRAFGQGAEAFF.